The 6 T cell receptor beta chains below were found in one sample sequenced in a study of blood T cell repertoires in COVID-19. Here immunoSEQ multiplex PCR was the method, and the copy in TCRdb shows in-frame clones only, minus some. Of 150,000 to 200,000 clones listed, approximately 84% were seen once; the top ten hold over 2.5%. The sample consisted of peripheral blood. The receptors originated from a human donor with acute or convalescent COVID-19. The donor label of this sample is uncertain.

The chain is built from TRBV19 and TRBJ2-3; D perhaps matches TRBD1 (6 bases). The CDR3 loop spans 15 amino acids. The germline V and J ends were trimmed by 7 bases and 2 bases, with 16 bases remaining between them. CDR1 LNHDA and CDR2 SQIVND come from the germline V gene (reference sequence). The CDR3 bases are TGTGCCAGTACCATCGGACAGACCTACACAGATACGCAGTATTTT. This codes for CASTIGQTYTDTQYF.

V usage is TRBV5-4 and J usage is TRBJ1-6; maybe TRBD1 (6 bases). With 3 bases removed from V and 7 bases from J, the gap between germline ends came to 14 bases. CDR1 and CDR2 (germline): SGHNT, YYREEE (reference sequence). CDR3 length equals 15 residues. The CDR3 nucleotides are TGTGCCAGCAGCTCCCAGGGTCAGGGGAATTCACCCCTCCACTTT. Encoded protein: CASSSQGQGNSPLHF.

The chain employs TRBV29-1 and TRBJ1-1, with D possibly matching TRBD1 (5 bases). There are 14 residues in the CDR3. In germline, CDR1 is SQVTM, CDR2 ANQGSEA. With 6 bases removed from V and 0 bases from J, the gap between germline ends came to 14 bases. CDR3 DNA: TGCAGCGTGGGAGGGCAGGGTATGAACACTGAAGCTTTCTTT. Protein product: CSVGGQGMNTEAFF.

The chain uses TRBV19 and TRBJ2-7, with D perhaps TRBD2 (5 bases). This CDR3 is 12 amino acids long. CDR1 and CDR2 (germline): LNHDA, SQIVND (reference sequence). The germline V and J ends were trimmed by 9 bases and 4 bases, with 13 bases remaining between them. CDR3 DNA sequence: TGTGCCAGGAATGGGGAGTCGTACGAGCAGTACTTC. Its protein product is CARNGESYEQYF. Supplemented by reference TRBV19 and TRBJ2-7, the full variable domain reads DGGITQSPKYLFRKEGQNVTLSCEQNLNHDAMYWYRQDPGQGLRLIYYSQIVNDFQKGDIAEGYSVSREKKESFPLTVTSAQKNPTAFYLCARNGESYEQYFGPGTRLTVT.

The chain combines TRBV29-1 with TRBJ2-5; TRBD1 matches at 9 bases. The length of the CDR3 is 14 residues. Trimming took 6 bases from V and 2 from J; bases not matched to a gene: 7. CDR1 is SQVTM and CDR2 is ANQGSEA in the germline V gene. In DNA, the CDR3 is TGCAGCGTGAGGACAGGGGTTTGGCAAGAGACCCAGTACTTC. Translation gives CSVRTGVWQETQYF.

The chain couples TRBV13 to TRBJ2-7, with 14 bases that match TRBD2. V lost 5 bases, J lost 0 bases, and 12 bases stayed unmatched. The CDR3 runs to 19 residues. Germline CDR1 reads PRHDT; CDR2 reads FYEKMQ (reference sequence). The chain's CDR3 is CASSPGLAGGWGLSYEQYF. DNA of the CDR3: TGTGCCAGCAGCCCCGGACTAGCGGGGGGCTGGGGACTCTCCTACGAGCAGTACTTC.